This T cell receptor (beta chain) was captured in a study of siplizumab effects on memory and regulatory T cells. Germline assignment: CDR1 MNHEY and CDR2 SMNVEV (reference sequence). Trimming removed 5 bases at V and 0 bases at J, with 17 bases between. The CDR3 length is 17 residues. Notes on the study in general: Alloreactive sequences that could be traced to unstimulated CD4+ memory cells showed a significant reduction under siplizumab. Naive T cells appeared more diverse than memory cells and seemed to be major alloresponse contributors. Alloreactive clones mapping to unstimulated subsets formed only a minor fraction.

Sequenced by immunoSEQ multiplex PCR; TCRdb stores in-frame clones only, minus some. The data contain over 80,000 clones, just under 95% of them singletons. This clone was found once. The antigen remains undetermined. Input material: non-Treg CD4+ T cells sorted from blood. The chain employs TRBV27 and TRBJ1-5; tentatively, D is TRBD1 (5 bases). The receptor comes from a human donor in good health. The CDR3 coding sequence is TGTGCCAGCAGTCCAACAGGACAAATTTATAGCAATCAGCCCCAGCATTTT. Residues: CASSPTGQIYSNQPQHF.